This record looks at one T cell receptor (beta chain) sequence and its context. This specimen belongs to a study of blood T cell repertoires in COVID-19. Study overall: Samples representing acute and convalescent COVID-19 were sourced from the United States, Italy and Spain.

The data were produced by immunoSEQ multiplex PCR, yet TCRdb's version contains in-frame clones alone and is incomplete. Of under 200,000 clones listed, around 79% are singletons. The V end was cut by 5 bases, the J end by 5 bases, with 13 bases between. There are 15 residues in the CDR3. In germline, CDR1 is SEHNR, CDR2 FQNEAQ (reference sequence). The chain is built from TRBV7-9 and TRBJ1-6, with D tentatively TRBD1 (6 bases). The receptor was isolated from a woman aged 40 to 50 with COVID-19, enrolled during active disease. Material for sequencing was peripheral blood. The CDR3 here is CASSIDRLHNSPLHF. In nucleotides, the CDR3 is TGTGCCAGCAGCATCGACAGGCTTCATAATTCACCCCTCCACTTT.